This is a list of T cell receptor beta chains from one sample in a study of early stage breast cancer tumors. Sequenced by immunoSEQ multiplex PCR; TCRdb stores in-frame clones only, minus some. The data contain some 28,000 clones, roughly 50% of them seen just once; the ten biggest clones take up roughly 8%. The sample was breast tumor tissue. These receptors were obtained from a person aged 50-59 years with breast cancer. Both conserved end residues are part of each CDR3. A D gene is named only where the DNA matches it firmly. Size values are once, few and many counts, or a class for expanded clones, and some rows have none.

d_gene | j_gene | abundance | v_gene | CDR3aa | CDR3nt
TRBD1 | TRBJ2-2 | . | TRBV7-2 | CASSRDRVAGELFF | TGTGCCAGCAGCCGGGACAGGGTGGCCGGGGAGCTGTTTTTT
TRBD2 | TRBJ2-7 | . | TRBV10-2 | CASSDTSGEIYEQYF | TGCGCCAGCAGTGATACTAGCGGGGAAATCTACGAGCAGTACTTC
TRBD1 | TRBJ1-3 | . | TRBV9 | CASGTGENTIYF | TGTGCCAGCGGGACAGGGGAAAACACCATATATTTT
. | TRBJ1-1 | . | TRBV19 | CASSSGLNTEAFF | TGTGCCAGTAGCTCAGGTCTGAACACTGAAGCTTTCTTT
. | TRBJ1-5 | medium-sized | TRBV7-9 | CASSFDGGIYQPQHF | TGTGCCAGCAGCTTTGATGGAGGGATTTATCAGCCCCAGCATTTT
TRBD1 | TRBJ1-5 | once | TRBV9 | CASSVTGGSQPQHF | TGTGCCAGCAGCGTCACAGGGGGATCACAGCCCCAGCATTTT
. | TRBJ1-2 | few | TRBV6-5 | CASSQDRYGYTF | TGTGCCAGCAGCCAAGACAGATATGGCTACACCTTC
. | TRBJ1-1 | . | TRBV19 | CASNPGDHTEAFF | TGTGCCAGTAACCCCGGGGACCACACTGAAGCTTTCTTT
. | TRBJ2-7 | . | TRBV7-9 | CASSSRSGSYEQYF | TGTGCCAGCAGCTCCCGGTCGGGGTCCTACGAGCAGTACTTC
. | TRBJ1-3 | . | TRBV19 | CASQPEVARNTIYF | TGTGCCAGTCAGCCCGAGGTGGCTAGGAACACCATATATTTT
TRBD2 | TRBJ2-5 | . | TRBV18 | CASSPPRRAGGETQYF | TGTGCCAGCTCACCACCCCGTAGAGCGGGAGGCGAGACCCAGTACTTC
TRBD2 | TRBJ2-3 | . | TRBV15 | CATSLRLAGGTDTQYF | TGTGCCACCAGCTTGCGACTAGCGGGAGGTACAGATACGCAGTATTTT
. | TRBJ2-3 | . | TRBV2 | CASNRGGGVTDTQYF | TGTGCCAGCAATAGAGGGGGGGGAGTCACAGATACGCAGTATTTT
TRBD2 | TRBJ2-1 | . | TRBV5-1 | CASSLVASGRNEQFF | TGCGCCAGCAGCTTGGTTGCTAGCGGGAGAAATGAGCAGTTCTTC
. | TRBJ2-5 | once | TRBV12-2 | CASRFDRGTEETQYF | TGTGCAAGTCGCTTCGACAGGGGCACTGAAGAGACCCAGTACTTC
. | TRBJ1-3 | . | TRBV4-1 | CASSQSRAFRGNTIYF | TGCGCCAGCAGCCAATCCCGGGCGTTCAGGGGAAACACCATATATTTT
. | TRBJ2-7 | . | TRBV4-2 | CASSQDVNYEQYF | TGTGCCAGCAGCCAAGATGTCAACTACGAGCAGTACTTC
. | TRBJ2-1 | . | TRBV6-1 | CASRGPSYNEQFF | TGTGCCAGTCGCGGGCCCTCCTACAATGAGCAGTTCTTC
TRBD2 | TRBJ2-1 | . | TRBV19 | CASKGLAGIYNEQFF | TGTGCCAGTAAGGGACTAGCGGGGATTTATAATGAGCAGTTCTTC
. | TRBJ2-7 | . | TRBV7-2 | CASSLVIVGVDEQYF | TGTGCCAGCAGCTTAGTGATTGTGGGGGTTGACGAGCAGTACTTC
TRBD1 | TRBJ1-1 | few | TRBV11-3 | CASSTTGDTEAFF | TGTGCCAGCAGTACGACAGGGGACACTGAAGCTTTCTTT
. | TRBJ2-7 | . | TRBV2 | CASSDRWPTAYEQYF | TGTGCCAGCAGTGATAGGTGGCCTACCGCCTACGAGCAGTACTTC
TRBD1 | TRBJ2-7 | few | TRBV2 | CASSGQGLREQYF | TGTGCCAGCTCGGGACAGGGCCTACGCGAGCAGTACTTC
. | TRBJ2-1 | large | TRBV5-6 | CASSPSWGSHEQFF | TGTGCCAGCAGCCCGTCATGGGGTTCCCATGAGCAGTTCTTC
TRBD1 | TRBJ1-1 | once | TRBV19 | CASNLRQGSTEAFF | TGTGCCAGTAACCTGAGACAGGGGAGCACTGAAGCTTTCTTT
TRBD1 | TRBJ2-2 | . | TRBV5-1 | CASSLAPTGVPGELFF | TGCGCCAGCAGCTTGGCCCCGACAGGGGTCCCCGGGGAGCTGTTTTTT
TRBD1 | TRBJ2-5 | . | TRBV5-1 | CASSLGSLQGLQETQYF | TGCGCCAGCAGCTTGGGATCATTACAGGGGTTACAAGAGACCCAGTACTTC
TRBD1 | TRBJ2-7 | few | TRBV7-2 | CASSKDRGPSSYEQYF | TGTGCCAGCAGCAAAGACAGGGGCCCGAGCTCCTACGAGCAGTACTTC
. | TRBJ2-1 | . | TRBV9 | CASSVNSLGNEQFF | TGTGCCAGCAGCGTAAACAGCCTGGGGAATGAGCAGTTCTTC
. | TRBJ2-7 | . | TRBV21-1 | CASSASRDMGWVWDYEQYF | TGTGCCAGCAGCGCATCCCGGGACATGGGTTGGGTTTGGGACTACGAGCAGTACTTC
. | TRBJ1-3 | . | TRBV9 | CASSVEGQPYGNTIYF | TGTGCCAGCAGCGTGGAAGGACAGCCATATGGAAACACCATATATTTT
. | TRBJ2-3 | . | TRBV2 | CASSLATDTQYF | TGTGCCAGCAGTCTGGCCACAGATACGCAGTATTTT
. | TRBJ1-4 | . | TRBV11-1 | CASSRDSGTEYEKLFF | TGTGCCAGCAGCCGAGATTCCGGGACGGAGTATGAAAAACTGTTTTTT
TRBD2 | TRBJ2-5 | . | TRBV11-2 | CASSPALAGAETQYF | TGTGCCAGCAGCCCGGCACTAGCGGGAGCGGAGACCCAGTACTTC
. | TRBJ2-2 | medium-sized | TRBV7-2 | CASSSYLNTGELFF | TGTGCCAGCAGTTCATACCTTAACACCGGGGAGCTGTTTTTT
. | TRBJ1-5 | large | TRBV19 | CASTQGQHSNQPQHF | TGTGCCAGTACCCAGGGACAACATAGCAATCAGCCCCAGCATTTT
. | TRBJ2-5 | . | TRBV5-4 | CASSFLRGPWETQYF | TGTGCCAGCAGCTTCCTCAGAGGTCCTTGGGAGACCCAGTACTTC
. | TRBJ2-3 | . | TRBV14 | CASSQVISDTQYF | TGTGCCAGCAGCCAAGTTATCTCAGATACGCAGTATTTT
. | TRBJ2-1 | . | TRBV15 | CATSVIARGNNEQFF | TGTGCCACCAGCGTGATAGCGCGAGGTAACAATGAGCAGTTCTTC
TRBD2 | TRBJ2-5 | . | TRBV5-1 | CASSLALAGGPQETQYF | TGCGCCAGCAGCTTGGCCCTAGCGGGAGGCCCCCAAGAGACCCAGTACTTC
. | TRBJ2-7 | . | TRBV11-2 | CASSYLSGPSTYEQYF | TGTGCCAGCAGCTACCTTAGCGGTCCGAGTACCTACGAGCAGTACTTC
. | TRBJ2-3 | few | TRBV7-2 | CASSSSPISTDTQYF | TGTGCCAGCAGTTCTAGCCCTATTAGCACAGATACGCAGTATTTT
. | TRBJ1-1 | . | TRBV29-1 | CSVGWGRDTEAFF | TGCAGCGTAGGATGGGGGAGGGACACTGAAGCTTTCTTT
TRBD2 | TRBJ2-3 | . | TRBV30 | CAWSVKLAGGTDTQYF | TGTGCCTGGAGTGTAAAACTAGCGGGCGGCACAGATACGCAGTATTTT
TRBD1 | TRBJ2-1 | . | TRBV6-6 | CASTTGAYNEQFF | TGTGCCAGCACGACAGGGGCCTACAATGAGCAGTTCTTC
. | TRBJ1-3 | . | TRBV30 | CASTDRRSGNTIYF | TGTGCCTCCACGGACAGAAGGTCTGGAAACACCATATATTTT
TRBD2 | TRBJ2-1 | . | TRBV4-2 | CASSQERASAGVLENEQFF | TGTGCCAGCAGCCAAGAGCGAGCCTCAGCGGGAGTACTTGAAAATGAGCAGTTCTTC
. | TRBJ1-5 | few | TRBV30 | CAWSRPQGNQPQHF | TGTGCCTGGAGTAGGCCTCAGGGCAATCAGCCCCAGCATTTT
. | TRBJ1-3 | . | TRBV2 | CASRGVNSGNTIYF | TGTGCCAGCAGAGGGGTGAACTCTGGAAACACCATATATTTT
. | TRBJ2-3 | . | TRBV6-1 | CASSGSLAQYF | TGTGCCAGCAGTGGGTCCCTGGCGCAGTATTTT
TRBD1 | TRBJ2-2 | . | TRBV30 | CAWSVDRGTGELFF | TGTGCCTGGAGTGTAGACAGGGGTACCGGGGAGCTGTTTTTT
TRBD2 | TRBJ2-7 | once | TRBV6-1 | CASSERPGLGIFYEQYF | TGTGCCAGCAGTGAGAGACCGGGACTAGGGATTTTCTACGAGCAGTACTTC
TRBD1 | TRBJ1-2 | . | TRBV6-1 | CASSETAGQGDYTF | TGTGCCAGCAGTGAGACGGCGGGACAGGGGGATTACACCTTC
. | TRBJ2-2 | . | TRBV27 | CASSLGSVGTGELFF | TGTGCCAGCAGTTTAGGTTCCGTTGGGACCGGGGAGCTGTTTTTT